This record covers a single T cell receptor beta chain. What it recognizes is unknown. This sample is drawn from a study of beta chain features in type 1 diabetes. Study overall: Patients shared similar age, gender and cell yields with healthy donors. Study conclusions and caveats: There was a moderate but significant shortening of TCRB CDR3s in all four CD4+ subsets of Type 1 diabetes patients. Lower insertion and higher deletion counts appeared at VDJ junctions in type 1 diabetes patients. Resolution of whether HLA type affects TCRB rearrangement was not achieved here.

What was sequenced were expressed TCRB transcripts, since all of the isolated RNA had been reverse transcribed. For naive, central memory and regulatory T cell samples, reads averaged roughly 3.5 million. Repertoires were generated with immunoSEQ multiplex PCR, while TCRdb's copy carries only in-frame clones and drops some. The sample includes 150,000 to 200,000 clones, roughly 60% of them seen just once. This CDR3 contains 13 residues. CDR1 and CDR2 from the germline V gene are GTSNPN and SVGIG (reference sequence). V dropped 8 bases and J dropped 4 bases, with 17 bases sitting between them. The sample was naive CD4+ T cells from blood. This chain connects TRBV30 to TRBJ1-2; no definite D call. This clonotype was sampled from a man aged 30 to 39 with type 1 diabetes. The CDR3 spells CALRKRESYGYTF. CDR3 DNA sequence: TGTGCCCTGCGTAAGAGGGAAAGCTATGGCTACACCTTC. Supplemented by reference TRBV30 and TRBJ1-2, the full variable domain reads SQTIHQWPATLVQPVGSPLSLECTVEGTSNPNLYWYRQAAGRGLQLLFYSVGIGQISSEVPQNLSASRPQDRQFILSSKKLLLSDSGFYLCALRKRESYGYTFGSGTRLTVV.